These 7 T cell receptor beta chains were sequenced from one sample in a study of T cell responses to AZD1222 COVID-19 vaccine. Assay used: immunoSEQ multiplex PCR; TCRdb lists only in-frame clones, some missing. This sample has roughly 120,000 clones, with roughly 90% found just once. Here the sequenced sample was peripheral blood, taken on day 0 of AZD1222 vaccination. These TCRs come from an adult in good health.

The CDR3 region is CAISPTGLLQPQHF. For the CDR3, the DNA is TGTGCCATCAGTCCGACAGGGCTGCTCCAGCCCCAGCATTTT. The gene calls are TRBV10-3 and TRBJ1-5; 7 bases fit TRBD1. CDR1 is ENHRY, CDR2 SYGVKD, per germline. Trimming removed 5 bases from V and 7 bases from J; junction bases left unmatched: 8. CDR3 length: 14 residues.

The CDR3, as DNA: TGTGCCTGCGGGGAAGGAGACACTGAAGCTTTCTTT. The encoded protein is CACGEGDTEAFF. V and J are TRBV12-3 or TRBV12-4 and TRBJ1-1; no reliable D call. V lost 11 bases and J 3 bases, leaving 13 bases between the germline ends. This CDR3 has 12 residues.

DNA of the CDR3: TGTGCCAGCAGCTTCCGCGCCCGAGATACGCAGTATTTT. Its translation: CASSFRARDTQYF. The rearrangement links TRBV7-2 to TRBJ2-3, with D unclear. V was clipped by 3 bases and J by 5 bases, with 9 bases between them. The CDR3 is made up of 13 amino acids. The germline V gene encodes CDR1 SGHTA and CDR2 FQGNSA.

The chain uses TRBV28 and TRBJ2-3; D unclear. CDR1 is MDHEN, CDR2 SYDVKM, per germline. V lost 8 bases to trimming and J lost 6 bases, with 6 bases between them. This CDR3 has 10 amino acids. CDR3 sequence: CASDMDTQYF. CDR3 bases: TGTGCCAGCGACATGGATACGCAGTATTTT.

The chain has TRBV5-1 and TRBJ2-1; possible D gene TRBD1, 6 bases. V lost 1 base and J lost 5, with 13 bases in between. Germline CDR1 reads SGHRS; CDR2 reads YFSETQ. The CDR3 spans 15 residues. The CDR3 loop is CASSLRVAGDNEQFF. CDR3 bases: TGCGCCAGCAGCTTGAGGGTCGCAGGGGACAATGAGCAGTTCTTC.

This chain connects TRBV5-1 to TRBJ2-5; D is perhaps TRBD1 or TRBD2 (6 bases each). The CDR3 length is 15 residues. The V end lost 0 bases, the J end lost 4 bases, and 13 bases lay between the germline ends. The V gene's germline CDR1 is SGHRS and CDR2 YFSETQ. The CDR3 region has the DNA TGCGCCAGCAGCTTGGTACTACAGGGAGGAGAGACCCAGTACTTC. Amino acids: CASSLVLQGGETQYF. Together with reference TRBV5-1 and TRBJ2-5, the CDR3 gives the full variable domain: KAGVTQTPRYLIKTRGQQVTLSCSPISGHRSVSWYQQTPGQGLQFLFEYFSETQRNKGNFPGRFSGRQFSNSRSEMNVSTLELGDSALYLCASSLVLQGGETQYFGPGTRLLVL.

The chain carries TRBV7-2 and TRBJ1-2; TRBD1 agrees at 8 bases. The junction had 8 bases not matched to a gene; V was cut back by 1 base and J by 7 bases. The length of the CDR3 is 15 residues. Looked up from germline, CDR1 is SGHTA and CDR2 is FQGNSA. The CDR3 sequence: CASSLENQGAGGYTF. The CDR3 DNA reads TGTGCCAGCAGCTTAGAAAACCAGGGGGCGGGTGGCTACACCTTC.